The 8 T cell receptor beta chains below come from one sample, sequenced in a study of blood T cells in healthy people across ages. The use of a sample-barcoded 5' primer and a J-beta primer mix characterized a second PCR of roughly 6 to 11 cycles. TCRdb re-derived calls from the 5' RACE reads in MiXCR, one entry per CDR3 protein. The table shows some 940,000 distinct CDR3 sequences, with roughly 29% occurring only once. These data also featured in a second study, about T cells of mothers and their children.

The sequenced sample was blood. The receptors stem from a woman in her thirties or forties in good health.

The J gene is TRBJ2-3, the V gene TRBV7-2, with 11 bases lining up with TRBD1. The V and J ends lost 5 bases and 2 bases, in that order; junction bases with no gene match: 12. This CDR3 has 18 amino acids. The V gene's germline CDR1 is SGHTA and CDR2 FQGNSA. CDR3 in amino acids: CASSRGQGALAATDTQYF. The DNA for the CDR3 is TGTGCCAGCAGCCGAGGACAGGGGGCTTTAGCGGCCACAGATACGCAGTATTTT.

The J gene is TRBJ2-3, the V gene TRBV6-4, with D perhaps matching TRBD1 or TRBD2 (5 bases each). V shed 3 bases and J shed 2 bases, with 9 bases lying between them. CDR3 length: 14 amino acids. Germline assignment: CDR1 MRHNA and CDR2 SNTAGT. As DNA, the CDR3 is TGTGCCAGCAGTGAAACGGGGACCACAGATACGCAGTATTTT. Translating it yields CASSETGTTDTQYF.

For this clonotype: A read error may explain this, as a much larger clone is one base away. The chain joins TRBV20-1 to TRBJ2-3, with D possibly TRBD2 on 6 matching bases. Germline CDR1 reads DFQATT; CDR2 reads SNEGSKA (reference sequence). CDR3 length: 14 residues. V lost 0 bases to trimming and J lost 9 bases, with 16 bases between them. CDR3 nucleotide sequence: TGCAGTGCTAGAGAGTCGGCGGGGCCTTGGACGCAGTATTTT. This encodes CSARESAGPWTQYF.

This clonotype was counted between two and nine times. The junction departs from the called germline gene at one end, perhaps through a read error. This chain joins TRBV16 and TRBJ2-7; D unresolved. Per germline, CDR1 KGHSY and CDR2 FQNENV. This CDR3 region has 13 residues. CDR3 sequence: CASRQSRQYEQYF. The CDR3 DNA follows: TGTGCCAGCCGCCAATCTAGGCAGTACGAGCAGTACTTC.

The chain recombines TRBV4-2 with TRBJ1-1; no firm D call. Germline V CDR1 and CDR2: LGHNA, YNFKEQ. This CDR3 contains 15 residues. V lost 4 bases and J 0 bases, leaving 12 bases between the germline ends. The CDR3 protein is CASSPVERMNTEAFF. CDR3 nucleotides: TGTGCCAGCAGCCCTGTCGAGCGGATGAACACTGAAGCTTTCTTT.

With regard to this clonotype: This may arise from a read error, as a much more abundant clone is one base away. The chain carries TRBV4-3 and TRBJ2-1; 9 bases align to TRBD1. This CDR3 contains 16 residues. Looked up from germline, CDR1 is LGHNA and CDR2 is YSLEER. V lost 1 base to trimming and J lost 7 bases; unmatched junction nucleotides: 8. The chain's CDR3 is CASSQGRTGELNEQFF. The CDR3 region has the DNA TGCGCCAGCAGCCAAGGACGGACAGGGGAATTGAATGAGCAGTTCTTC.

The V call is TRBV28, the J call TRBJ2-7; a weak D match, TRBD2 (6 bases). Trimming pared 5 bases from V and 3 bases from J, leaving 14 bases between. The germline CDR1 and CDR2 sequences are MDHEN and SYDVKM. The CDR3 totals 14 residues. The CDR3 region is CASSAPGVGYEQYF. CDR3 bases: TGTGCCAGCAGTGCTCCGGGGGTAGGCTACGAGCAGTACTTC.

Concerning this clonotype itself: Because it lacks the conserved phenylalanine or tryptophan at the end, this CDR3 is likely a read error. This sequence joins TRBV27 and TRBJ1-2; a possible D gene is TRBD1 (6 bases). Between the trimmed V and J ends, which lost 5 bases and 4 bases, there was a span of 17 bases. CDR3 length equals 15 residues. Germline CDR1 MNHEY, CDR2 SMNVEV (reference sequence). This CDR3 is CASSPPGGPGYGYTS. The CDR3 DNA reads as TGTGCCAGCAGTCCCCCGGGGGGCCCTGGCTATGGCTACACCTCC.